Listed below are T cell receptor beta chains from one sample, sequenced in a study of blood T cell repertoires in COVID-19. Assay: immunoSEQ multiplex PCR; the TCRdb copy retains only in-frame clones and omits some. The profile covers a few hundred thousand clones, with roughly nine tenths appearing a single time and around 4.6% taken by the ten largest. Material: peripheral blood. Receptors originate from a woman in her 40s who had recovered from COVID-19. CDR3s include the opening cysteine and the closing phenylalanine or tryptophan. D genes are given only for firm matches. Expanded clones get a size class; other rows say once, few or many, or leave the size out.

15	.	TRBV11-3	TRBJ2-5	.	TGTGCCAGCAGCTCCCGGACAGTTGCTCAAGAGACCCAGTACTTC	CASSSRTVAQETQYF
14	.	TRBV5-1	TRBJ2-6	.	TGCGCCAGCAGCGTGACGGAGGGGGCCAACGTCCTGACTTTC	CASSVTEGANVLTF
16	.	TRBV4-2	TRBJ2-7	TRBD2	TGTGCCAGCAGCCTAGACGGAGCGGGGGGAACCTACGAGCAGTACTTC	CASSLDGAGGTYEQYF
14	.	TRBV30	TRBJ2-1	TRBD2	TGTGCCTGCCAAAGGACTAGCGAAGGCAATGAGCAGTTCTTC	CACQRTSEGNEQFF
15	.	TRBV5-1	TRBJ1-2	.	TGCGCCAGCAGCTTGGGGCAGACTACTAACTATGGCTACACCTTC	CASSLGQTTNYGYTF
14	.	TRBV5-4	TRBJ1-4	.	TGTGCCAGCAGCTGGAGAGGGCCTAATGAAAAACTGTTTTTT	CASSWRGPNEKLFF
14	.	TRBV6-5	TRBJ1-4	.	TGTGCCAGCAGATTCGACAGATCTAATGAAAAACTGTTTTTT	CASRFDRSNEKLFF
14	.	TRBV5-4	TRBJ2-6	.	TGTGCCAGCAGACTCACGGCTGGGGCCAACGTCCTGACTTTC	CASRLTAGANVLTF
17	.	TRBV18	TRBJ2-7	TRBD1	TGTGCCAGCTCACCAGGGCCTTGGGACAGGGGTTTTTACGAGCAGTACTTC	CASSPGPWDRGFYEQYF
13	.	TRBV21-1	TRBJ1-2	.	TGTGCCAGAAACAGGGGCCTTAACTATGGCTACACCTTC	CARNRGLNYGYTF
12	.	TRBV19	TRBJ2-3	.	TGTGCCAGTAGTAAACAGCAGGGAACGCAGTATTTT	CASSKQQGTQYF
14	.	TRBV10-1	TRBJ2-7	.	TGCGCCAGCAGTGAAGGCGGGGCACCCTACGAGCAGTACTTC	CASSEGGAPYEQYF
15	.	TRBV10-3	TRBJ1-2	TRBD1	TGTGCCATCAGTGGGGGACAGGGGCAAAACTATGGCTACACCTTC	CAISGGQGQNYGYTF
16	few	TRBV10-1	TRBJ2-7	TRBD2	TGCGCCAGCAGTGAGGTCCGCGGGGGGGCTTACTACGAGCAGTACTTC	CASSEVRGGAYYEQYF
13	.	TRBV7-2	TRBJ1-1	.	TGTGCCAGCAGCTATGCGTTGAACACTGAAGCTTTCTTT	CASSYALNTEAFF
14	once	TRBV7-2	TRBJ1-2	.	TGTGCCAGCAGCCTACAAGCGGGAGGGGATGGCTACACCTTC	CASSLQAGGDGYTF
13	.	TRBV10-3	TRBJ1-6	TRBD1	TGTGCCATCGGAGGGACAGCCAATTCACCCCTCCACTTT	CAIGGTANSPLHF
14	.	TRBV19	TRBJ1-1	TRBD1	TGTGCCAGTAGTATGCAGGGGGTGAAGACTGAAGCTTTCTTT	CASSMQGVKTEAFF
12	.	TRBV5-1	TRBJ2-7	.	TGCGCCAGCAGAGACAACCTCTACGAGCAGTACTTC	CASRDNLYEQYF
15	once	TRBV25-1	TRBJ1-1	TRBD1	TGTGCCAGCAGTGAAATAGGGCCGGCGACAGGGAAAACTTTCTTT	CASSEIGPATGKTFF
13	.	TRBV6-5	TRBJ2-7	TRBD2	TGTGCCAGCAGCCCCGGGACTAGCGTCGAGCAGTACTTC	CASSPGTSVEQYF
16	.	TRBV27	TRBJ1-1	.	TGTGCCAGCAGCTCGAGCGGGGTTGGGCTGAACACTGAAGCTTTCTTT	CASSSSGVGLNTEAFF
15	.	TRBV9	TRBJ2-1	TRBD2	TGTGCCAGCAGCACGGGACTAGCGGGGTACAATGAGCAGTTCTTC	CASSTGLAGYNEQFF
17	.	TRBV3-1/TRBV3-2	TRBJ2-5	.	TGTGCCAGCAGCCAACTCCAATCAAAACCGGGGAAAGAGACCCAGTACTTC	CASSQLQSKPGKETQYF
19	.	TRBV3-1/TRBV3-2	TRBJ2-1	.	TGTGCCAGCAGCCAAGACGTTTCAGGGGGGCTGCGGTCCTACAATGAGCAGTTCTTC	CASSQDVSGGLRSYNEQFF
15	.	TRBV9	TRBJ1-4	.	TGTGCCAGCAGCGAGACCGGGACACGAAATGAAAAACTGTTTTTT	CASSETGTRNEKLFF
14	.	TRBV10-3	TRBJ1-5	.	TGTGCCATCAGTGAGGGGACAACGAATCAGCCCCAGCATTTT	CAISEGTTNQPQHF
16	.	TRBV5-4	TRBJ2-5	TRBD2	TGTGCCAGCAGCATGGGACTAGCGGGGGCCGGAGAGACCCAGTACTTC	CASSMGLAGAGETQYF
16	.	TRBV27	TRBJ1-2	TRBD1	TGTGCCAGCAGTTTAAGAGGACAGGGGGCGGACTATGGCTACACCTTC	CASSLRGQGADYGYTF
16	.	TRBV5-4	TRBJ2-2	TRBD2	TGTGCCAGCAGCTTCGGACTAGCGGGCAACACCGGGGAGCTGTTTTTT	CASSFGLAGNTGELFF
12	.	TRBV24-1	TRBJ1-5	.	TGTGCCACCAGTGATCCGAATCAGCCCCAGCATTTT	CATSDPNQPQHF
14	.	TRBV10-3	TRBJ2-5	.	TGTGCCAGCTCCGGGACAAACGTCCAAGAGACCCAGTACTTC	CASSGTNVQETQYF
15	few	TRBV5-1	TRBJ2-1	.	TGCGCCAGCAGCTTGATCCCGGGTGCATACAATGAGCAGTTCTTC	CASSLIPGAYNEQFF
15	.	TRBV2	TRBJ1-4	.	TGTGCCAGCAGTGAAAGTACAGGATTTAATGAAAAACTGTTTTTT	CASSESTGFNEKLFF
16	.	TRBV13	TRBJ2-1	TRBD1	TGTGCCAGCAGCTCAGACCGGGACAGGGCCACCAATGAGCAGTTCTTC	CASSSDRDRATNEQFF
13	once	TRBV7-2	TRBJ2-3	TRBD2	TGTGCCAGCAGCTTGGCGTCTAGCGGGAGCTTTTCTTTT	CASSLASSGSFSF
18	once	TRBV4-2	TRBJ2-1	TRBD2	TGTGCCAGCAGCCAAGAAGATTTAGCGGGGGGGATCTACAATGAGCAGTTCTTC	CASSQEDLAGGIYNEQFF
14	.	TRBV28	TRBJ2-2	.	TGTGCCAGCAGTTTGCGGACTACCGACGGGGAGCTGTTTTTT	CASSLRTTDGELFF
17	.	TRBV7-8	TRBJ2-2	.	TGTGCCAGCAGCTTCTCCACAGGGGACTGGGCCACCGGGGAGCTGTTTTTT	CASSFSTGDWATGELFF
16	.	TRBV2	TRBJ1-4	TRBD1	TGTGCCAGCAGCCGGGACAGGTCCACAACTAATGAAAAACTGTTTTTT	CASSRDRSTTNEKLFF
13	.	TRBV7-2	TRBJ2-7	.	TGTGCGGCTGGGGGGGGCCAGCACTACGAGCAGTACTTC	CAAGGGQHYEQYF
16	.	TRBV28	TRBJ1-1	.	TGTGCCAGCAGTTTACTGGGACATACCTCGAACACTGAAGCTTTCTTT	CASSLLGHTSNTEAFF
16	.	TRBV5-1	TRBJ1-6	.	TGCGCCAGCAGCTTGGGACCCCAGGGTACGGATTCACCCCTCCACTTT	CASSLGPQGTDSPLHF
11	.	TRBV29-1	TRBJ2-1	.	TGCAGCGTTCATAGGGGGAATGAGCAGTTCTTC	CSVHRGNEQFF
15	.	TRBV29-1	TRBJ1-4	.	TGCAGCGTTGGCTACGGGGGGCGAGGGGATGAAAAACTGTTTTTT	CSVGYGGRGDEKLFF
13	.	TRBV6-5	TRBJ1-2	.	TGTGCCAGCGCCTACGGGTACCTGCGTGGCTACACCTTC	CASAYGYLRGYTF
15	.	TRBV9	TRBJ2-1	.	TGTGCCAGCAGCGTAGCTGTCGGGGACTACAATGAGCAGTTCTTC	CASSVAVGDYNEQFF
14	once	TRBV29-1	TRBJ1-4	.	TGCAGCGCCGGGGGGCCGATTGCCGGTGAAAAACTGTTTTTT	CSAGGPIAGEKLFF
16	.	TRBV6-7	TRBJ1-5	TRBD1	TGTGCCAGCAGTTACTGTGACAGGGATCTGGACCAGCCCCAGCATTTT	CASSYCDRDLDQPQHF
11	.	TRBV20-1	TRBJ1-1	.	TGCAGTGCTAGCAGGGTTACTGAAGCTTTCTTT	CSASRVTEAFF
13	.	TRBV6-6	TRBJ1-5	TRBD1	TGTGCCAGCGACAGGGAGAGCAATCAGCCCCAGCATTTT	CASDRESNQPQHF
13	.	TRBV6-2/TRBV6-3	TRBJ2-5	.	TGTGCCAGCAGTTCACAGGGTTCAGAGACCCAGTACTTC	CASSSQGSETQYF
15	.	TRBV6-2/TRBV6-3	TRBJ2-2	.	TGTGCCAGCAGTTACGCGGGACAGCTTTCGGGGGAGCTGTTTTTT	CASSYAGQLSGELFF